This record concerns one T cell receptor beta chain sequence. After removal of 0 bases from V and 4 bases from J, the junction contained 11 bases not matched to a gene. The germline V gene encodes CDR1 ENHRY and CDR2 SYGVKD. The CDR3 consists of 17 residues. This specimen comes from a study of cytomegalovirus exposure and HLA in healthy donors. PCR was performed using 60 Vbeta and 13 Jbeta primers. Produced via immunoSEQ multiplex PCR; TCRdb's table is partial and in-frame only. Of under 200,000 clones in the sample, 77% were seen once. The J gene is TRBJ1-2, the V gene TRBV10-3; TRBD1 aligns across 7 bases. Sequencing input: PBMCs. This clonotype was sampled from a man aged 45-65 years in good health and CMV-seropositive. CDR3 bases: TGTGCCATCAGTGAGTCAACCTCAGACAGGGCAAGCTATGGCTACACCTTC. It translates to CAISESTSDRASYGYTF.